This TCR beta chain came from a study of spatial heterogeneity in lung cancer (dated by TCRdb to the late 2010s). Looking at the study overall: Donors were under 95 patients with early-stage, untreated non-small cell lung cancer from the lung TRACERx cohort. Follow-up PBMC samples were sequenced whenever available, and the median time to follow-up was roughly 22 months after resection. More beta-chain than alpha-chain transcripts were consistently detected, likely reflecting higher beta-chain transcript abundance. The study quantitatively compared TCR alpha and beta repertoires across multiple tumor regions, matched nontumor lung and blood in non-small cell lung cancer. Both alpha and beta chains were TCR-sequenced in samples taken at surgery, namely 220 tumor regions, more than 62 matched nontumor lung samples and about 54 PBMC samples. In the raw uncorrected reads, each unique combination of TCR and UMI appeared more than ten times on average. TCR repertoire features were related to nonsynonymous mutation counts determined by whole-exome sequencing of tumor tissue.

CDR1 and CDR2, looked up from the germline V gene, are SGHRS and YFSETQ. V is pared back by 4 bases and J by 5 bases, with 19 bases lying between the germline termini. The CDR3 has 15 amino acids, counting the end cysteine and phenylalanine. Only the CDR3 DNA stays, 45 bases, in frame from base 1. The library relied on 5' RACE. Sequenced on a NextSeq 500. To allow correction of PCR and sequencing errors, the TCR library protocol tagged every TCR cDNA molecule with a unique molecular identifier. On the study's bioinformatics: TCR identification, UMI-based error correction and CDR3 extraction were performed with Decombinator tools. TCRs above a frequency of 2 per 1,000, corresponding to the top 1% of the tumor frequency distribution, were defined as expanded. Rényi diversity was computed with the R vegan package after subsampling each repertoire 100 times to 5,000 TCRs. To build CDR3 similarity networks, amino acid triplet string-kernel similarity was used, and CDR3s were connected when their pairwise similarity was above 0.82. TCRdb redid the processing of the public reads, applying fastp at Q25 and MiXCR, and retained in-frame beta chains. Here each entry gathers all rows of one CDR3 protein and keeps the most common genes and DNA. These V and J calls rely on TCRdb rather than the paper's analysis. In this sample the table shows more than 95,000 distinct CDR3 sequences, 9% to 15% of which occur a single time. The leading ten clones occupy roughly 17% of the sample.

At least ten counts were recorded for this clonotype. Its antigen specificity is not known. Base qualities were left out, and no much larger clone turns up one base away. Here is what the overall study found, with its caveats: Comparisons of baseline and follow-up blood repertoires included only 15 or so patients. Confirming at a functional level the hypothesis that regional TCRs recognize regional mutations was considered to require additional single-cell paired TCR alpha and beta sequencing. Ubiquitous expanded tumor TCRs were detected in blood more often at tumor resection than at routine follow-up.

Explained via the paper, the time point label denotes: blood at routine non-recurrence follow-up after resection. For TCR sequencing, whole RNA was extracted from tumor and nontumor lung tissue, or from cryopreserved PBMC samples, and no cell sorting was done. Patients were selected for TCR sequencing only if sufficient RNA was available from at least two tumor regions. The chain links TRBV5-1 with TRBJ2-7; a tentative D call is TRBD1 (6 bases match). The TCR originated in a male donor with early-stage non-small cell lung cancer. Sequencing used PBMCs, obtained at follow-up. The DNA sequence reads TGCGCCAGCAGCCCAGGGGCCCAAAATGGGCACGAGCAGTACTTC. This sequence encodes CASSPGAQNGHEQYF.